This T cell receptor (beta chain) was recovered during a study of human T cells and chemical hapten exposure. Time point denoted: patch test 3, about 24 weeks after DPC sensitization. The treatment: therapeutic diphenylcyclopropenone sensitization with weekly scalp DPC. Via MiXCR, TCRdb re-called the RACE reads, giving one row per CDR3 protein. The table includes 180,000 or so distinct CDR3 sequences, around 25% detected once. The sequence was obtained from a woman aged 40 to 50 with alopecia areata. Some clones in this sample may be carry-over from other donors' samples. Sample: whole blood, taken in connection with sensitization to the hapten diphenylcyclopropenone (DPC).

CDR3 nucleotides: TGTGCCAGCAGTTGGTTACCTACCCGGGAAGATACGCAGTATTTT. Its translation is CASSWLPTREDTQYF. The chain uses TRBV6-5 and TRBJ2-3, with a possible D match to TRBD2 (5 bases). Germline V gene lookup returns CDR1 MNHEY and CDR2 SVGAGI. The V and J ends lost 4 bases and 5 bases respectively, with 16 bases between them. The CDR3 is made up of 15 amino acids.